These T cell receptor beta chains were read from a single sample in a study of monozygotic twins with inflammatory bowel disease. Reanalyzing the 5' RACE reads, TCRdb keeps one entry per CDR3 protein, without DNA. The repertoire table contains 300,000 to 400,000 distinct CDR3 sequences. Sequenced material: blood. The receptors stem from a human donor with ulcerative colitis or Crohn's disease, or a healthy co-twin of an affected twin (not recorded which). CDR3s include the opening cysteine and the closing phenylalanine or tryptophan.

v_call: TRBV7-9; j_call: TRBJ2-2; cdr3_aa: CASSSPTTTNTGELFF
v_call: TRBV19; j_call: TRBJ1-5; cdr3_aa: CASSIGPDYQPQHF
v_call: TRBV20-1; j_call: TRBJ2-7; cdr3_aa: CSASAHSTSGRIGAPYEQYF
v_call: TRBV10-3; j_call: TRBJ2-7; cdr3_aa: CASSGRISEYEQYF
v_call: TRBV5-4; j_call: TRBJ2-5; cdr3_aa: CASSQGSLQETQYF
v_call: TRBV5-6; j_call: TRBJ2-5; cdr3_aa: CASSPVMDRQETQYF
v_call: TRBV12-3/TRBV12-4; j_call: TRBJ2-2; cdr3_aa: CASSRETGATGELFF
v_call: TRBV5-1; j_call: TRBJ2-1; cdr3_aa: CASSLEGTSGSGEQFF
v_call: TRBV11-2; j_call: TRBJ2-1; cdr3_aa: CASRPTGNIMNEQFF
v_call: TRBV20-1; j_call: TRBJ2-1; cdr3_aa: CSAPIVGQANNEQFF
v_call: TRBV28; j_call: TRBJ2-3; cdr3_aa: CASSLGAGGNTQYF
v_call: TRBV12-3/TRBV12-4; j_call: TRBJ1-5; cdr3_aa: CASSPQGINNQPQHF
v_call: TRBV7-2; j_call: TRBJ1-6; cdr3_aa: CASSSRQTYNSPLHF
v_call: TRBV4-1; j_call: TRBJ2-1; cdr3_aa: CASSVEGSSYNEQFF
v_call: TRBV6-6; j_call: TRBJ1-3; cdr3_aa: CASTHPASGNTIYF
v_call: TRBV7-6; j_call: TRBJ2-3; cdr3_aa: CASSLEWNTDTQYF
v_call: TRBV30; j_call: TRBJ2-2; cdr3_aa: CASPPPLAGGKTGELFF
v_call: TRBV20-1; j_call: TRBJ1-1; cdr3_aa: CSARVSTGDTEAFF
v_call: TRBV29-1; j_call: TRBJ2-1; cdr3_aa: CSVKRPSGSSYNEQFF
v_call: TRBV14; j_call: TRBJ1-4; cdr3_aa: CASSQVMGTGNEKLFF
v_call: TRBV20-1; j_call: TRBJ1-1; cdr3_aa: CSARDTDTTLGAFF
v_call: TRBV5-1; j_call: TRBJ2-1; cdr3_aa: CASSLSLDYNEQFF
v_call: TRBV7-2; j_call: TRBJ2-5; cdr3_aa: CASSLLDSGETQYF
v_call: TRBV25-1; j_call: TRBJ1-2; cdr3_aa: CASSEVGGVGKNYGYTF
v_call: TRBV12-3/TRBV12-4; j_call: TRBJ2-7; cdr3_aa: CASNIGQGNNEQYF
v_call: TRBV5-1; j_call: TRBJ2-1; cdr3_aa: CACSSPISGSTREQFF
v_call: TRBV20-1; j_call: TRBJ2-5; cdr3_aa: CSAHGGGDSQETQYF
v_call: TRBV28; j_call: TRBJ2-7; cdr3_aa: CASCQTSGRYEQYF
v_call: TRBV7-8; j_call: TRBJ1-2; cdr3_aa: CASSLVRQGRDGYTF
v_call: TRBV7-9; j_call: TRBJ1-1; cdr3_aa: CASSPQGGAGTEAFF
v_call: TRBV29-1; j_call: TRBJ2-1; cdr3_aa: CSFQRGDRLGEQFF
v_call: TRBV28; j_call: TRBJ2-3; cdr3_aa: CASSLFWGTDTQYF
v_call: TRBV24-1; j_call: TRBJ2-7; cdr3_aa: CATSDSGQGDYEQYF
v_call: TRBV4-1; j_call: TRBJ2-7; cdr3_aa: CASSQDGPSGVFSYEQYF
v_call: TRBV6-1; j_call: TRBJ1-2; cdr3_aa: CASSEVLRRGYGYTF
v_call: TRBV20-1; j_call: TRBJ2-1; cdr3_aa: CSAQLSYPTLNEQFF
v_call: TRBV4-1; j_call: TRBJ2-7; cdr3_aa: CASSQEGASSSYEQYF
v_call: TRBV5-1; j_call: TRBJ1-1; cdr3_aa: CASSLAGTHEAFF
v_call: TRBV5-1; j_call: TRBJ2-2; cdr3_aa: CASSLERAANTGELFF
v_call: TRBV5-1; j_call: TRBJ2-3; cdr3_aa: CASSSDGLGDTQYF
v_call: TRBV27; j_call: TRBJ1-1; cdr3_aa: CASSLKGRGNSEAFF
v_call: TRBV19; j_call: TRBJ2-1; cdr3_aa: CASSDRVGYNEQFF